Shown below are 4 T cell receptor beta chains from a single sample sequenced in a study of spatial heterogeneity in lung cancer. Sample time point: sample taken at primary tumor resection. Whole RNA came from tumor, nontumor lung or frozen PBMC and was sequenced without being sorted. MiXCR, run by TCRdb on the 5' RACE reads, gives a single entry per CDR3 protein. The sample lists about 45,000 distinct CDR3 sequences; around 11% were seen once. Sequenced here: PBMCs, sampled at surgery. Receptors were obtained from a female donor with early-stage non-small cell lung cancer.

The rearrangement links TRBV7-2 to TRBJ2-7, with TRBD2 matching over 7 bases. CDR1 and CDR2 (germline): SGHTA, FQGNSA. The trim removed 1 base at V and 2 bases at J, leaving 2 bases unmatched. This CDR3 is 14 amino acids long. Here the CDR3 DNA reads TGTGCCAGCAGCTTAGGGGCGGGAGCCTACGAGCAGTACTTC. Translation gives CASSLGAGAYEQYF.

V is TRBV12-3 or TRBV12-4 and J is TRBJ2-3; tentative D call: TRBD2 (5 bases). V lost 2 bases and J lost 7, with 13 bases in between. This CDR3 has 14 residues. The CDR3: CASSLSRGVNTQYF. The DNA for the CDR3 is TGTGCCAGCAGTTTAAGCCGGGGAGTGAATACGCAGTATTTT.

The chain couples TRBV7-8 to TRBJ2-1; 7 positions match TRBD1. V lost 7 bases and J lost 4; bases outside the gene matches: 13. CDR3 length: 16 residues. CDR1 and CDR2 from the germline V gene are SGHVS and FQNEAQ. The CDR3 sequence: CASTLSRDSPYNEQFF. The CDR3 nucleotides read TGTGCCAGCACCCTATCCCGGGACAGCCCTTACAATGAGCAGTTCTTC.

On this clonotype: Sequence at one end of the junction differs from germline and may be a read error. The chain employs TRBV10-3 and TRBJ2-7; the D gene is possibly TRBD1 (7 bases). The CDR3 consists of 17 residues. Germline V gives CDR1 ENHRY, CDR2 SYGVKD. The CDR3 nucleotides read TGTGCCATCGGTGAGTCCTCGGGGGCAGGGGGAAGGTACGAGCAGTACTTC. This gives the protein CAIGESSGAGGRYEQYF.